Below are 2 T cell receptor beta chains sequenced from a single sample in a study of shared T cell receptors in the human thymus (dated by TCRdb to the early 2020s). Libraries were prepared through the immunoSEQ multiplex PCR assay. TCRdb retrieved this table from immuneACCESS and kept in-frame rearrangements only. Not all clones are present; in checked studies, unresolved V genes account for under half, and no reason is known for the remainder. Here the sample has hundreds of thousands of clones; roughly 88% occur a single time. Around 0.0099% of the sample lies in the top ten. The same data also contributed to another study, on human thymus T cells.

Sequencing was performed on thymocytes. The source is a boy less than two years old with a congenital heart defect. Donor details come from another sample of the same person, matched by shared clones.

This sequence joins TRBV2 and TRBJ2-5; 15 bases agree with TRBD2. CDR1 SNHLY and CDR2 FYNNEI come from the germline V gene. The trim removed 3 bases at V and 4 bases at J, leaving 12 bases unmatched. The CDR3 contains 19 residues. The CDR3 reads CASSDRPPGLAGGGETQYF. For the CDR3, the DNA is TGTGCCAGCAGTGACAGACCACCGGGACTAGCGGGAGGTGGAGAGACCCAGTACTTC.

The chain couples TRBV5-1 to TRBJ2-1, with no clear D. The CDR3 has 12 amino acids. The germline gives CDR1 SGHRS, CDR2 YFSETQ. V lost 5 bases to trimming and J lost 3 bases, with 6 bases between them. CDR3 sequence reads: CASRPHYNEQFF. In nucleotides, the CDR3 is TGCGCCAGCAGACCACACTACAATGAGCAGTTCTTC.